This TCR beta chain was captured by sequencing in a study of blood T cell repertoires in COVID-19. This CDR3 is 15 amino acids long. V gave up 0 bases and J gave up 0 bases, with 11 bases separating them. Germline V CDR1 and CDR2: GTSNPN, SVGIG (reference sequence). The table lists this clone with a few counts. Sequencing was performed with immunoSEQ multiplex PCR; in TCRdb, only in-frame clones are kept and a portion is missing. The repertoire holds a few hundred thousand clones, with around 86% as singletons. This clonotype was obtained from a woman between 50 and 59 years old who had recovered from COVID-19. The sequenced sample consisted of PBMCs or T cells enriched from blood (not recorded which). The chain uses TRBV30 and TRBJ1-2; D gene uncertain. The CDR3 DNA follows: TGTGCCTGGAGTGTTGGCAGTCTCGCTAACTATGGCTACACCTTC. Protein sequence: CAWSVGSLANYGYTF.